The sequence of this T cell receptor (beta chain) was determined in a study of T cell repertoires in cytomegalovirus infection. About the study: Indications came from public TCR beta signatures; they pointed to CMV infection and to a matching HLA type. Study-wide results and limits: Dominating the ex vivo response were HLA-C-restricted CMV-specific TCR beta clonotypes.

TCRdb re-called the reads through MiXCR, storing one row per CDR3 protein. The data contain around 260,000 distinct CDR3 sequences, over 20% of them singletons. For this clonotype: Its antigen is still unknown.

Between the trimmed V and J ends, which lost 2 bases and 9 bases, there was a span of 8 bases. Germline CDR1 reads MNHNY; CDR2 reads SVGAGI (reference sequence). The CDR3 loop spans 12 amino acids. The chain uses TRBV6-6 and TRBJ1-5; D call uncertain. Specimen: PBMCs. This TCR was recovered from a human donor in good health (CMV status not recorded). Some clones in this sample may be carry-over from other donors' samples. CDR3 region: CASSYTRMPQHF. CDR3 in DNA: TGTGCCAGCAGTTACACAAGAATGCCCCAGCATTTT.